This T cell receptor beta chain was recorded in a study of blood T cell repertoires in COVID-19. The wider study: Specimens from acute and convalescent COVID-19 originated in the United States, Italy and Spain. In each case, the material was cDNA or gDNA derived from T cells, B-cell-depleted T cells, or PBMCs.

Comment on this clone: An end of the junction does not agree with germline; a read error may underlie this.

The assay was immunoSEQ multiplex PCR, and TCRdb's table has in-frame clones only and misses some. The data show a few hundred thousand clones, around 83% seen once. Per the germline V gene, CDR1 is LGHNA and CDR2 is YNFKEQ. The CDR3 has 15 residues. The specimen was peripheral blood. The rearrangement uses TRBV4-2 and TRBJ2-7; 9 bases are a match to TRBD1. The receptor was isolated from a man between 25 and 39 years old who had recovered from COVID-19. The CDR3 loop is CAGSQGGTGRYEQYF. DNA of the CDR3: TGTGCCGGCAGCCAAGGAGGGACAGGGAGGTACGAGCAGTACTTC.